This TCR beta chain comes out of a study of T-cell reconstitution after alpha-beta-depleted transplantation in children. Regarding the study as a whole: Reportedly, only several hundred clones from non-depleted graft cells drove alpha-beta T-cell counts at about two months.

This clonotype was seen many times. Antigen unknown. Unique molecular identifiers tagged the TCRbeta library. TCRdb used MiXCR to reprocess the PCR reads, holding one entry per CDR3 protein. The table lists roughly 250,000 distinct CDR3 sequences, 8.2% of them singletons, with nearly 6.5% in the top ten. Germline CDR1 is MRHNA and CDR2 is SNTAGT. The CDR3 length is 15 residues. Trimming took off 1 base at V and 4 bases at J, with 13 bases between the two ends. Sequencing was performed on PBMCs, mostly from graft donor cells, taken 180 days after TCRalphabeta/CD19-depleted stem cell transplant. This clonotype was obtained from a male patient younger than 18 who had a stem cell transplant for acute lymphoblastic leukemia, so the T cells may come from the graft donor. This chain links TRBV6-4 with TRBJ1-1; D is undetermined. This CDR3 reads CASSDFRRPFTEAFF. CDR3 nucleotide sequence: TGTGCCAGCAGTGACTTCAGAAGGCCGTTCACTGAAGCTTTCTTT.